This T cell receptor beta chain came from a study of T-cell reconstitution after alpha-beta-depleted transplantation in children. Comments on this clonotype: A junction end diverges from the germline sequence, so it may reflect a read error.

Library preparation (for TCRbeta) was performed with unique molecular identifiers. TCRdb passed the PCR reads through MiXCR, listing each CDR3 protein once. The table records over 400,000 distinct CDR3 sequences, around 12% of them present only once. The TCR was taken from a human donor who donated a stem cell graft to a child with combined immunodeficiency. The sequenced sample was PBMCs from the stem cell graft donor, obtained from the stem cell graft.

For the CDR3, the DNA is TGTTCCAGCAGCTTATGGTCTAGGGACACCGGGGGCAATGAGCAGTTCTTC. Residues: CSSSLWSRDTGGNEQFF. V usage is TRBV11-2 and J usage is TRBJ2-1; D tentatively reads TRBD1 or TRBD2 (6 bases each). Germline CDR1 and CDR2: SGHAT and FQNNGV. The CDR3 is 17 amino acids.